The clone carrying this TCR beta chain is deemed large. As yet, its antigen is unknown. The sample is drawn from a study of circulating CD8 cells and anti-PD-1 response in melanoma. Study-wide findings and caveats: Subset repertoires were largely private at M1, with under 7.5% shared.

From live CD3+CD8+TCRalphabeta+ cells, four PD-1 and/or TIGIT subsets were sorted. Using around 14 ng of total RNA, TCR libraries were made with the QIAseq Immune Repertoire TCR panel. Via MiXCR, TCRdb re-called the reads, giving one row per CDR3 protein. This sample has 800 to 900 distinct CDR3 sequences; under 6.5% occur once, and the top ten carry roughly 6%. V was pared by 6 bases and J by 8 bases, with 11 bases of the junction left unmatched. CDR3 length: 17 residues. Germline V gene data show CDR1 as SNHLY and CDR2 as FYNNEI. V usage is TRBV2 and J usage is TRBJ2-1; 15 bases align to TRBD2. This receptor was identified in a human donor with melanoma. This specimen was CD8+ T cells from PBMCs, taken at baseline or after one month of anti-PD-1 therapy (not recorded which). The CDR3 is CASSPGTSGRKAHEQFF. Written as DNA, the CDR3 is TGTGCCAGCAGCCCAGGGACTAGCGGGAGGAAAGCCCATGAGCAGTTCTTC.